The 32 T cell receptor beta chains given below trace back to one sample, sequenced in a study of cytomegalovirus exposure and HLA in healthy donors. The PCR made use of 60 Vbeta and 13 Jbeta primers. Assay used: immunoSEQ multiplex PCR; TCRdb lists only in-frame clones, some missing. The table lists more than 95,000 clones, more than 65% of them singletons, with roughly 3.2% in the top ten. The source material was PBMCs. Every receptor here comes from a man aged 30 to 45 in good health and CMV-seronegative.

The rearrangement joins TRBV6-4 to TRBJ1-1; tentative D call: TRBD1 (5 bases). The CDR3 length is 13 residues. Germline V gene sequence: CDR1 MRHNA, CDR2 SNTAGT. V lost 6 bases and J 2 bases, leaving 10 bases between the germline ends. The CDR3 is CASSFDRNTEAFF. Here the CDR3 DNA reads TGTGCCAGCAGCTTTGACAGAAACACTGAAGCTTTCTTT.

In regard to this clone: Other DNA sequences within the sample encode an identical CDR3. V usage is TRBV11-3 and J usage is TRBJ2-5, with D possibly TRBD1 on 6 matching bases. CDR3 size: 14 residues. Trimming cost V 5 bases and J 5 bases, with 15 bases left between them. The germline CDR1 and CDR2 sequences are SGHNT and YENEEA. CDR3 in DNA: TGTGCCAGCAGCCCTGGACAGCCCGGGGAGACCCAGTACTTC. The encoded protein is CASSPGQPGETQYF.

The chain joins TRBV28 to TRBJ1-1; D is perhaps TRBD1 (6 bases). This CDR3 region has 14 residues. V was pared by 4 bases and J by 3 bases, with 12 bases between. Germline CDR1 is MDHEN and CDR2 is SYDVKM. CDR3 protein: CASSSGDGYTEAFF. The CDR3 DNA reads TGTGCCAGCAGTTCAGGGGATGGGTACACTGAAGCTTTCTTT.

This rearrangement joins TRBV5-1 to TRBJ2-2, with D possibly TRBD2 on 6 matching bases. Germline values: CDR1 SGHRS, CDR2 YFSETQ. V lost 0 bases and J 0 bases, leaving 6 bases between the germline ends. The CDR3 spans 15 residues. The CDR3 reads CASSLAGANTGELFF. In nucleotides, the CDR3 is TGCGCCAGCAGCTTGGCGGGAGCGAACACCGGGGAGCTGTTTTTT. The full variable domain, in which reference TRBV5-1 and TRBJ2-2 provide the parts outside the CDR3, is KAGVTQTPRYLIKTRGQQVTLSCSPISGHRSVSWYQQTPGQGLQFLFEYFSETQRNKGNFPGRFSGRQFSNSRSEMNVSTLELGDSALYLCASSLAGANTGELFFGEGSRLTVL.

This rearrangement joins TRBV11-2 to TRBJ2-5; 15 bases are shared with TRBD2. Germline V gene lookup returns CDR1 SGHAT and CDR2 FQNNGV. V shed 5 bases, J shed 5 bases, and the junction held 3 bases outside the gene matches. The CDR3 is 15 amino acids. The CDR3 loop is CASSQGLAGGETQYF. CDR3 nucleotides: TGTGCCAGCAGCCAAGGACTAGCGGGAGGGGAGACCCAGTACTTC.

The chain uses TRBV7-2 and TRBJ1-1, with 7 bases lining up with TRBD1. V dropped 2 bases and J dropped 6; count of bases not matched to a gene: 6. Per the germline V gene, CDR1 is SGHTA and CDR2 is FQGNSA. The CDR3 consists of 14 residues. This CDR3 is CASSLQQGPSEAFF. Here the CDR3 DNA reads TGTGCCAGCAGCTTACAACAGGGGCCTTCTGAAGCTTTCTTT.

The chain carries TRBV27 and TRBJ2-2; D is perhaps TRBD1 (5 bases). CDR1 and CDR2 (germline): MNHEY, SMNVEV (reference sequence). V gave up 5 bases and J gave up 6 bases, with 7 bases separating them. The CDR3 contains 12 residues. The DNA of the CDR3 is TGTGCCAGCAGTAGACAGCCCGGGGAGCTGTTTTTT. This encodes CASSRQPGELFF.

The chain links TRBV29-1 to TRBJ2-2; tentatively, D is TRBD2 (5 bases). The CDR3 has 13 residues. Germline CDR1 reads SQVTM; CDR2 reads ANQGSEA. Trimming cost V 7 bases and J 1 base, with 10 bases left between them. The CDR3 protein is CSASEVNTGELFF. Written as DNA, the CDR3 is TGCAGCGCCTCGGAGGTGAACACCGGGGAGCTGTTTTTT.

The chain carries TRBV7-2 and TRBJ2-1, with 13 bases aligning to TRBD2. Per the germline V gene, CDR1 is SGHTA and CDR2 is FQGNSA. This CDR3 contains 16 residues. The junction had 3 bases not matched to a gene; V was cut back by 2 bases and J by 5 bases. In DNA, the CDR3 is TGTGCCAGCAGCTTACTTGGACTAGCGGGAGACAATGAGCAGTTCTTC. Translating it yields CASSLLGLAGDNEQFF.

This clone has a handful of counts. The chain recombines TRBV15 with TRBJ2-5; 12 bases align to TRBD2. The V and J ends lost 1 base and 5 bases, in that order; junction bases with no gene match: 5. Germline CDR1 and CDR2: LNHNV and YYDKDF (reference sequence). The CDR3 sequence is 16 residues long. The CDR3: CATSRGTSGNGETQYF. The CDR3 nucleotides read TGTGCCACCAGCAGAGGGACTAGCGGGAATGGGGAGACCCAGTACTTC.

Details on this clone: Other DNA sequences in this sample translate to the same CDR3. The chain employs TRBV7-9 and TRBJ2-5; D is perhaps TRBD2 (6 bases). Germline V gene sequence: CDR1 SEHNR, CDR2 FQNEAQ (reference sequence). Trimming left V 2 bases short and J 5 bases short, with 15 bases between. The CDR3 length is 15 residues. CDR3 nucleotide sequence: TGTGCCAGCAGCTTACTAGCGTTTTACGAGGAGACCCAGTACTTC. Amino acids: CASSLLAFYEETQYF.

The chain links TRBV30 to TRBJ2-5; no definite D call. CDR1 is GTSNPN, CDR2 SVGIG, per germline (reference sequence). This CDR3 is 11 amino acids long. V shed 0 bases and J shed 5 bases, with 4 bases lying between them. The CDR3 is CAWSVRETQYF. The CDR3 region has the DNA TGTGCCTGGAGTGTCCGGGAGACCCAGTACTTC.

This chain links TRBV18 with TRBJ2-2, with D possibly matching TRBD1 (6 bases). V dropped 3 bases and J dropped 5 bases, with 19 bases sitting between them. Germline CDR1 and CDR2: KGHSH and LQKENI. The CDR3 contains 17 residues. CDR3 sequence reads: CASSPPGTQGVTGELFF. The CDR3 nucleotides are TGTGCCAGCTCACCTCCCGGGACACAAGGGGTAACCGGGGAGCTGTTTTTT. Full variable domain (remainder filled in from reference TRBV18 and TRBJ2-2): NAGVMQNPRHLVRRRGQEARLRCSPMKGHSHVYWYRQLPEEGLKFMVYLQKENIIDESGMPKERFSAEFPKEGPSILRIQQVVRGDSAAYFCASSPPGTQGVTGELFFGEGSRLTVL.

The count of this clone is one. The chain combines TRBV5-5 with TRBJ1-1; 7 bases agree with TRBD1. The J segment lost 1 base and the V segment lost 1 base, leaving 4 bases of the junction unmatched. Germline-derived CDR1 and CDR2 are SGHKS and YYEKEE (reference sequence). The CDR3 has 15 amino acids. The CDR3, as DNA: TGTGCCAGCAGCTTGTTAGACAGGGAGAACACTGAAGCTTTCTTT. This gives the protein CASSLLDRENTEAFF. Drawing the rest from reference TRBV5-5 and TRBJ1-1, the complete variable domain is DAGVTQSPTHLIKTRGQQVTLRCSPISGHKSVSWYQQVLGQGPQFIFQYYEKEERGRGNFPDRFSARQFPNYSSELNVNALLLGDSALYLCASSLLDRENTEAFFGQGTRLTVV.

A few counts support this clone. The chain couples TRBV25-1 to TRBJ2-7; D is possibly TRBD1 (5 bases). CDR1 is MGHDK and CDR2 is SYGVNS in the germline V gene. This CDR3 has 13 amino acids. V lost 9 bases to trimming and J lost 4 bases, with 16 bases between them. The CDR3 DNA follows: TGTGCCAGTTCCCGATCCCAGGGATACGAGCAGTACTTC. Protein sequence: CASSRSQGYEQYF.

This chain's CDR3 is CASSRPGSVNEQFF. CDR3 DNA sequence: TGTGCCAGCAGCCGCCCAGGGTCAGTCAATGAGCAGTTCTTC. The rearrangement links TRBV7-9 to TRBJ2-1; TRBD1 is a possible D gene (5 bases). There are 14 residues in the CDR3. V was shortened by 5 bases and J by 6 bases, with 14 bases between the two germline ends. Germline V gene sequence: CDR1 SEHNR, CDR2 FQNEAQ (reference sequence).

The rearrangement uses TRBV7-2 and TRBJ2-3; 7 positions agree with TRBD2. This CDR3 contains 18 residues. The V and J ends lost 1 base and 1 base, in that order; junction bases with no gene match: 11. Per germline, CDR1 SGHTA and CDR2 FQGNSA. The CDR3 is CASSLDLLAMVRTDTQYF. CDR3 in DNA: TGTGCCAGCAGCTTAGATCTACTAGCGATGGTGCGCACAGATACGCAGTATTTT.

In DNA, the CDR3 is TGCGCCAGCAGCTTGGTCGGCGGGGGCCGGAGCTCCTACGAGCAGTACTTC. The encoded protein is CASSLVGGGRSSYEQYF. V usage is TRBV5-1 and J usage is TRBJ2-7; D might be TRBD2 (7 bases). The CDR3 covers 17 residues. V was shortened by 0 bases and J by 0 bases, with 16 bases between the two germline ends. The germline gives CDR1 SGHRS, CDR2 YFSETQ.

Points on this clone: Mismatch with germline at one junction end may stem from a read error. V and J are TRBV5-8 and TRBJ1-5; D is ambiguous. The CDR3 contains 17 residues. Per germline, CDR1 SGHTS and CDR2 YDEGEE. As DNA, the CDR3 is TGTGCCAACAGCTTGGAGGCGGGAGTCATAAGCAATCAGCCCCAGCATTTT. Protein product: CANSLEAGVISNQPQHF.

The J gene is TRBJ2-3, the V gene TRBV7-9; D is undetermined. The germline V gene has CDR1 SEHNR and CDR2 FQNEAQ (reference sequence). V lost 1 base, J lost 1 base, and 12 bases lay in between. The CDR3 is 16 residues long. CDR3 in amino acids: CASSLGLGAGTDTQYF. The CDR3 region has the DNA TGTGCCAGCAGCTTAGGGCTAGGTGCGGGCACAGATACGCAGTATTTT.

This chain connects TRBV18 to TRBJ1-1; 9 positions agree with TRBD1. V gave up 3 bases and J gave up 7 bases; unmatched junction bases: 3. Germline values: CDR1 KGHSH, CDR2 LQKENI. The CDR3 sequence is 13 residues long. The CDR3 loop is CASSPTGGYEAFF. The CDR3 DNA is TGTGCCAGCTCACCGACAGGGGGTTATGAAGCTTTCTTT.

This CDR3 reads CASRPESRTSALRNEQFF. Written as DNA, the CDR3 is TGTGCCAGCAGGCCCGAAAGCAGGACTAGCGCTCTGAGGAATGAGCAGTTCTTC. The chain joins TRBV7-9 to TRBJ2-1; 9 bases align to TRBD2. Germline V gene data show CDR1 as SEHNR and CDR2 as FQNEAQ (reference sequence). CDR3 length: 18 residues. J lost 7 bases, V lost 6 bases, and 19 bases had no gene match.

This chain links TRBV5-8 with TRBJ2-5, with a possible D match to TRBD1 (5 bases). CDR1 and CDR2 from the germline V gene are SGHTS and YDEGEE. V was pared by 6 bases and J by 9 bases, with 15 bases between. The CDR3 is 12 amino acids. The CDR3 DNA reads TGTGCCAGCACCAAAGGGGCGGCGTCCCAGTACTTC. It specifies CASTKGAASQYF.

The chain carries TRBV5-4 and TRBJ1-2; 7 bases map to TRBD1. Germline V gene sequence: CDR1 SGHNT, CDR2 YYREEE (reference sequence). The trim removed 5 bases at V and 0 bases at J, leaving 4 bases unmatched. The CDR3 is 14 amino acids. The CDR3 DNA reads as TGTGCCAGCAGGGCCGGACAGGCTAACTATGGCTACACCTTC. The encoded protein is CASRAGQANYGYTF.

The CDR3 loop is CASSLARGSVNTQYF. CDR3 in DNA: TGTGCCAGCAGCTTAGCGCGTGGTAGCGTGAATACGCAGTATTTT. This chain connects TRBV7-9 to TRBJ2-3, with D possibly TRBD2 on 5 matching bases. CDR3 length: 15 residues. Germline CDR1 SEHNR, CDR2 FQNEAQ (reference sequence). The V and J ends lost 0 bases and 7 bases respectively, with 14 bases between them. Together with reference TRBV7-9 and TRBJ2-3, the CDR3 gives the full variable domain: DTGVSQNPRHKITKRGQNVTFRCDPISEHNRLYWYRQTLGQGPEFLTYFQNEAQLEKSRLLSDRFSAERPKGSFSTLEIQRTEQGDSAMYLCASSLARGSVNTQYFGPGTRLTVL.

A word on this clone: Additional DNA sequences in this sample encode the identical CDR3. V gene TRBV18 combines with J gene TRBJ1-1; possible D gene TRBD1, 5 bases. Trimming shortened V by 0 bases and J by 4 bases, and 12 bases separated the two germline ends. The CDR3 is 15 amino acids. CDR1 KGHSH and CDR2 LQKENI come from the germline V gene. CDR3 sequence (DNA): TGTGCCAGCTCACCACCTGGCGCGGGGGGCACTGAAGCTTTCTTT. Its translation is CASSPPGAGGTEAFF. Using reference TRBV18 and TRBJ1-1 for the parts outside the CDR3, the full variable domain is NAGVMQNPRHLVRRRGQEARLRCSPMKGHSHVYWYRQLPEEGLKFMVYLQKENIIDESGMPKERFSAEFPKEGPSILRIQQVVRGDSAAYFCASSPPGAGGTEAFFGQGTRLTVV.

The V and J genes are TRBV6-5 and TRBJ2-7; the match to TRBD2 covers 12 bases. CDR1 and CDR2 (germline): MNHEY, SVGAGI. CDR3 size: 16 residues. V shed 0 bases and J 6 bases; nucleotides not matched to a gene: 6. CDR3 region: CASSYSRASGRAEQYF. The DNA of the CDR3 is TGTGCCAGCAGTTACTCGAGGGCTAGCGGGAGGGCCGAGCAGTACTTC.

This clone was seen just once. CDR3: CASSYSQYSNQPQHF. CDR3 bases: TGTGCCAGCAGTTACTCACAGTATAGCAATCAGCCCCAGCATTTT. The V call is TRBV6-6, the J call TRBJ1-5; no firm D call. Trimming pared 0 bases from V and 0 bases from J, leaving 6 bases between. CDR3 size: 15 residues. The germline V gene encodes CDR1 MNHNY and CDR2 SVGAGI (reference sequence).

J is TRBJ1-3 and V is TRBV5-4; 7 bases agree with TRBD1. In germline, CDR1 is SGHNT, CDR2 YYREEE (reference sequence). J gave up 0 bases and V 5 bases, and 8 bases lay outside the gene matches. The CDR3 runs 16 residues. CDR3 protein: CASRGGQPDSGNTIYF. The CDR3 DNA reads as TGTGCCAGCAGGGGGGGACAGCCAGACTCTGGAAACACCATATATTTT.

The rearrangement links TRBV4-2 to TRBJ2-5; TRBD2 aligns across 11 bases. The CDR3 contains 17 residues. Germline V gene data show CDR1 as LGHNA and CDR2 as YNFKEQ. The J segment lost 6 bases and the V segment lost 4 bases, leaving 13 bases of the junction unmatched. The CDR3 bases are TGTGCCAGCAGCCGCTTAGATGGGACTAGCGGCGGACAGACCCAGTACTTC. Translated, it gives CASSRLDGTSGGQTQYF.

This clone was seen only once. The chain carries TRBV5-1 and TRBJ2-3, with 10 bases that match TRBD2. Germline V gene data show CDR1 as SGHRS and CDR2 as YFSETQ. This CDR3 spans 15 amino acids. The V and J ends lost 0 bases and 3 bases, in that order; junction bases with no gene match: 1. This CDR3 is CASSLAAGGTDTQYF. CDR3 sequence (DNA): TGCGCCAGCAGCTTGGCAGCGGGGGGGACAGATACGCAGTATTTT.

This chain connects TRBV6-6 to TRBJ1-1; D uncertain. Germline V gene lookup returns CDR1 MNHNY and CDR2 SVGAGI (reference sequence). The CDR3 consists of 14 residues. Deletions cut 6 bases from V and 4 bases from J, with 15 bases between. The CDR3 spells CASSPAGSGTEAFF. The DNA for the CDR3 is TGTGCCAGCAGCCCCGCGGGAAGCGGCACTGAAGCTTTCTTT.